The 14 T cell receptor beta chains in this list originate from one sample, sequenced in a study of post-analysis software for immune sequencing data. Study-wide findings and caveats: Controls showed lower frequencies than patients for roughly 5 TRBV segments, and TRBV5-6, TRBV5-1 and TRBV20-1 were among these.

These receptors have no known antigen. Tagging with unique molecular identifiers was a feature of the TCR beta cDNA libraries. TCRdb fed the PCR reads into MiXCR, producing one record per CDR3 protein. The sample lists roughly 540,000 distinct CDR3 sequences, approximately 34% seen once, with around 5.9% in the top ten. Sample: blood. These TCRs come from a girl aged 2-17 years with multiple sclerosis.

The chain has TRBV6-5 and TRBJ2-5; unclear D gene. V lost 4 bases and J lost 4, with 13 bases in between. The CDR3 sequence is 14 residues long. Germline V gene data show CDR1 as MNHEY and CDR2 as SVGAGI. The CDR3, as DNA: TGTGCCAGCAGTTCCAGGATTTCAGGAGAGACCCAGTACTTC. Translation gives CASSSRISGETQYF.

This clonotype appeared a few times. This chain joins TRBV5-1 and TRBJ2-7; D perhaps matches TRBD1 (6 bases). The CDR3 runs 19 residues. The germline CDR1 and CDR2 sequences are SGHRS and YFSETQ. Between the trimmed V and J ends, which lost 0 bases and 3 bases, there was a span of 25 bases. DNA for the CDR3: TGCGCCAGCAGCTTGGGTGGGGGCGATCATCCTGGGGTGTTCTACGAGCAGTACTTC. Translation gives CASSLGGGDHPGVFYEQYF.

This clonotype was detected a few times. This chain links TRBV20-1 with TRBJ1-4, with TRBD1 identical over 8 bases. J lost 2 bases, V lost 3 bases, and 5 bases had no gene match. The length of the CDR3 is 15 residues. Per germline, CDR1 DFQATT and CDR2 SNEGSKA (reference sequence). CDR3 coding DNA: TGCAGTGCTAGGGTACAGGGGGGCACTAATGAAAAACTGTTTTTT. It translates to CSARVQGGTNEKLFF.

This clonotype was counted a few times. V is TRBV6-1 and J is TRBJ2-7, with 8 bases fitting TRBD2. This CDR3 spans 14 amino acids. Germline CDR1 and CDR2: MNHNS and SASEGT. Trimming cost V 4 bases and J 6 bases; bases outside gene matches: 8. This CDR3 reads CASSVSGVAREQYF. The CDR3 bases are TGTGCCAGCAGTGTTAGCGGGGTGGCCCGCGAGCAGTACTTC.

This clonotype has more than one count but fewer than ten. The chain carries TRBV6-5 and TRBJ2-1; 14 positions agree with TRBD2. The trim removed 6 bases at V and 10 bases at J, leaving 5 bases unmatched. The CDR3 has 14 residues. Germline CDR1 reads MNHEY; CDR2 reads SVGAGI. The CDR3 region has the DNA TGTGCCAGCAGGAGGACTAGCGGGGGGATGGAGCAGTTCTTC. This codes for CASRRTSGGMEQFF.

As concerns this clonotype: A much larger clone differs by one base, so this may be a read error. This sequence joins TRBV7-3 and TRBJ2-5; D perhaps matches TRBD1 (6 bases). Germline values: CDR1 SGHTA, CDR2 FQGTGA. CDR3 size: 14 residues. V lost 2 bases and J lost 4, with 11 bases in between. The CDR3 reads CASSLGQNRETQYF. The CDR3 DNA reads TGTGCCAGCAGCTTAGGACAGAATCGAGAGACCCAGTACTTC.

This clonotype has more than one count but fewer than ten. One end of the junction varies from germline; a read error may be responsible. This CDR3 reads CASSPDRAGGERFF. In DNA, the CDR3 is TGCGCCAGCAGCCCGGACAGGGCGGGCGGGGAGCGGTTTTTT. The rearrangement joins TRBV5-1 to TRBJ2-2; TRBD1 agrees at 8 bases. This CDR3 contains 14 residues. Germline lookup yields CDR1 SGHRS and CDR2 YFSETQ.

This clonotype has just a few counts. The chain uses TRBV5-5 and TRBJ1-4; TRBD1 agrees at 9 bases. This CDR3 contains 15 residues. V lost 4 bases, J lost 4 bases, and 5 bases stayed unmatched. The germline gives CDR1 SGHKS, CDR2 YYEKEE (reference sequence). As DNA, the CDR3 is TGTGCCAGCAGCGGCGGGACAGGGCGTAATGAAAAACTGTTTTTT. This codes for CASSGGTGRNEKLFF.

J is TRBJ2-1 and V is TRBV20-1, with 12 positions matching TRBD2. Germline loops: CDR1 DFQATT, CDR2 SNEGSKA (reference sequence). The CDR3 loop spans 16 amino acids. Trimming removed 6 bases from V and 9 bases from J; junction bases left unmatched: 15. The CDR3 loop reads CSAPGLAGLSEGEQFF. For the CDR3, the DNA is TGCAGTGCCCCTGGACTAGCGGGGCTCTCTGAGGGTGAGCAGTTCTTC.

V usage is TRBV20-1 and J usage is TRBJ1-1; D is perhaps TRBD1 (5 bases). Germline CDR1 reads DFQATT; CDR2 reads SNEGSKA (reference sequence). CDR3 size: 14 residues. V was clipped by 5 bases and J by 10 bases, with 23 bases between them. The CDR3 coding sequence is TGCAGTGCTCGCGCGACAGTTTCCCCCATGGGAGCTTTCTTT. Its protein product is CSARATVSPMGAFF.

The V gene is TRBV10-3, the J gene TRBJ2-4; D is ambiguous. CDR3 size: 14 residues. Per germline, CDR1 ENHRY and CDR2 SYGVKD. Between the trimmed V and J ends, which lost 5 bases and 1 base, there was a span of 9 bases. The CDR3 protein is CAISISEAKNIQYF. DNA of the CDR3: TGTGCCATCAGTATCAGCGAGGCCAAAAACATTCAGTACTTC.

The chain links TRBV5-1 to TRBJ2-1; D not resolved. The germline V gene encodes CDR1 SGHRS and CDR2 YFSETQ. V was trimmed by 0 bases and J by 13 bases, leaving 20 bases between them. The CDR3 is 15 amino acids. The CDR3 nucleotides are TGCGCCAGCAGCTTGGCCTTACCGACGGAAGAGACCCAGTTCTTC. Translating gives CASSLALPTEETQFF.

The V call is TRBV24-1, the J call TRBJ1-2; D is possibly TRBD1 (6 bases). This CDR3 has 13 amino acids. V lost 1 base and J lost 8, with 10 bases in between. Germline-derived CDR1 and CDR2 are KGHDR and SFDVKD. In DNA, the CDR3 is TGTGCCACCAGTGATTTTGGACAGTTCGGCTACACCTTC. Its translation: CATSDFGQFGYTF.

This clonotype showed up just a few times. The junction does not match germline at one end; this may be a read error. The DNA of the CDR3 is TGTACCATCAGTGAGGGTGACAGGGGCCAAGAGACCCAGTACTTC. This gives the protein CTISEGDRGQETQYF. The gene calls are TRBV10-3 and TRBJ2-5, with 8 bases fitting TRBD1. The CDR3 is 15 amino acids. Germline V gene lookup returns CDR1 ENHRY and CDR2 SYGVKD.